This TCR beta chain is from a study of blood T cell repertoires in COVID-19. TCRdb keeps only in-frame clones here, not all; method: immunoSEQ multiplex PCR. The sample records approximately 65,000 clones, under 80% being singletons. J gave up 1 base and V 4 bases, and 4 bases lay outside the gene matches. This CDR3 is built from 15 residues. Germline V gene lookup returns CDR1 SGHTS and CDR2 YDEGEE. Living in 20 to 30 US areas, the participants were between 18 and 89 years of age. Participant reports of clinical history set cohort assignment. The sequenced material came from PBMCs or T cells enriched from blood (not recorded which). The receptor was derived from a woman aged 55-75 years who had been exposed to COVID-19. The chain combines TRBV5-8 with TRBJ2-2, with TRBD1 matching over 7 bases. CDR3 sequence reads: CASSLGTENTGELFF. CDR3 coding DNA: TGTGCCAGCAGCCTGGGGACAGAGAACACCGGGGAGCTGTTTTTT.